The source of this TCR beta chain is a study of cytomegalovirus exposure and HLA in healthy donors. As regards this clone: Its antigen remains unknown.

Researchers ran the PCR with 60 Vbeta and 13 Jbeta primers. The data were produced by immunoSEQ multiplex PCR, yet TCRdb's version contains in-frame clones alone and is incomplete. The sample consists of over 100,000 clones, roughly 80% of them appearing once. Study outcomes and limitations: Researchers counted 164 TCR beta chains as cytomegalovirus-associated. The availability of immune exposure information extended only to CMV serostatus.

The junction had 15 bases not matched to a gene; V was cut back by 5 bases and J by 12 bases. There are 15 residues in the CDR3. CDR1 MNHEY and CDR2 SMNVEV come from the germline V gene (reference sequence). The material sequenced was PBMCs. The V call is TRBV27, the J call TRBJ1-5; TRBD1 matches at 8 bases. This sequence was found in a man aged 25-45 years in good health and CMV-seropositive. The CDR3 bases are TGTGCCAGCAGTCCGACAGGGGCACCCGTCAAAAACCAGCATTTT. It is translated as CASSPTGAPVKNQHF.